Shown below are 21 T cell receptor beta chains from a single sample sequenced in a study of CD8 T cells in ankylosing spondylitis. These receptors' antigens are unknown. A single record per CDR3 protein comes from TCRdb applying MiXCR to the 5' RACE reads. The sample records a few hundred thousand distinct CDR3 sequences, around 22% being singletons. Whole-study findings and limits: There was a TCR beta motif, made of fewer than 10 highly homologous variants, that appeared characteristic of ankylosing spondylitis blood.

Sequenced material: blood, either unsorted or a sorted T cell fraction (not recorded which). Every receptor here comes from a male donor with ankylosing spondylitis.

This clonotype was observed at least ten times. The V call is TRBV27, the J call TRBJ1-2; perhaps TRBD1 as D (6 bases). The CDR3 totals 14 residues. From germline, CDR1 is MNHEY and CDR2 SMNVEV (reference sequence). Trimming pared 0 bases from V and 7 bases from J, leaving 12 bases between. CDR3 sequence reads: CASSLSQGTSGYTF. The DNA for the CDR3 is TGTGCCAGCAGTTTATCCCAGGGGACGAGTGGCTACACCTTC.

The chain is built from TRBV10-3 and TRBJ2-3, with 7 bases lining up with TRBD2. This CDR3 spans 15 amino acids. Germline CDR1 and CDR2: ENHRY and SYGVKD. V shed 4 bases, J shed 2 bases, and the junction held 6 bases outside the gene matches. This CDR3 reads CAISVGAGITDTQYF. The CDR3 bases are TGTGCCATCAGTGTGGGAGCGGGGATCACAGATACGCAGTATTTT.

This clonotype was seen many times. This chain joins TRBV12-3 or TRBV12-4 and TRBJ2-3, with D perhaps TRBD1 (5 bases). Trimming removed 5 bases from V and 6 bases from J, with 12 bases in between. CDR3 length: 13 amino acids. The DNA for the CDR3 is TGTGCCAGCAGTCAGAACAGGTGGGATACGCAGTATTTT. It translates to CASSQNRWDTQYF.

The chain joins TRBV9 to TRBJ2-1; TRBD1 matches at 7 bases. V trimming: 3 bases; J trimming: 3 bases; junction bases outside the gene matches: 3. The CDR3 is 14 residues long. Germline V gives CDR1 SGDLS, CDR2 YYNGEE. The CDR3 is CASSAQGVYNEQFF. CDR3 DNA: TGTGCCAGCAGCGCGCAGGGGGTCTACAATGAGCAGTTCTTC.

V gene TRBV2 combines with J gene TRBJ2-2; TRBD1 aligns across 12 bases. CDR1 and CDR2 from the germline V gene are SNHLY and FYNNEI. The junction had 5 bases not matched to a gene; V was cut back by 7 bases and J by 5 bases. The CDR3 runs to 15 residues. The DNA for the CDR3 is TGTGCCAGCACCATGGGACAGGGGGCGACCGGGGAGCTGTTTTTT. Translating gives CASTMGQGATGELFF.

This sequence joins TRBV4-1 and TRBJ1-1; possible D gene TRBD1, 6 bases. Germline-derived CDR1 and CDR2 are MGHRA and YSYEKL. V lost 5 bases, J lost 0 bases, and 13 bases lay in between. The CDR3 extends over 15 amino acids. CDR3 sequence reads: CASSYPGALNTEAFF. The CDR3 region has the DNA TGCGCCAGCAGCTATCCGGGGGCCCTGAACACTGAAGCTTTCTTT.

The chain links TRBV28 to TRBJ2-7, with 10 bases that match TRBD2. This CDR3 has 15 residues. CDR1 is MDHEN and CDR2 is SYDVKM in the germline V gene. Trimming removed 2 bases from V and 7 bases from J; junction bases left unmatched: 8. The DNA for the CDR3 is TGTGCCAGCAGTTTAAGGGCTAGCGGGAGAGGGGAGCAGTACTTC. Translation gives CASSLRASGRGEQYF.

The V call is TRBV29-1, the J call TRBJ1-1, with TRBD1 as a possible D gene (6 bases). This CDR3 region has 13 residues. Trimming shortened V by 7 bases and J by 1 base, and 13 bases separated the two germline ends. Germline CDR1 reads SQVTM; CDR2 reads ANQGSEA. CDR3 DNA: TGCAGCGCTTGGGGGACACCGAACACTGAAGCTTTCTTT. Protein: CSAWGTPNTEAFF.

The V and J genes are TRBV12-3 or TRBV12-4 and TRBJ2-2; 15 positions match TRBD2. The V gene end was trimmed by 5 bases and the J gene end by 7 bases; junction bases not matched to a gene: 11. The CDR3 extends over 18 amino acids. This chain's CDR3 is CASSQLRRTSGRVGELFF. In nucleotides, the CDR3 is TGTGCCAGCAGTCAACTACGCCGGACTAGCGGGAGGGTCGGGGAGCTGTTTTTT.

This chain connects TRBV6-5 to TRBJ1-1; unclear D gene. The CDR3 has 16 amino acids. The germline CDR1 and CDR2 sequences are MNHEY and SVGAGI. The V gene lost 0 bases and the J gene lost 5 bases, with 16 bases spanning the gap. The CDR3 sequence is CASSYSRLGMGTEAFF. The CDR3 DNA is TGTGCCAGCAGTTACTCGAGACTGGGGATGGGGACTGAAGCTTTCTTT.

As for this clonotype: The junction shows a germline mismatch at one end, possibly a read error. The chain recombines TRBV7-7 with TRBJ2-5, with a tentative D call TRBD2 (6 bases). Germline V gives CDR1 SSHAT, CDR2 FNYEAQ (reference sequence). CDR3 length: 14 residues. The CDR3 DNA follows: TGTGCTAGCAGCTTACATACAGGAGGGGAGACCCAGTACTTC. It specifies CASSLHTGGETQYF. The whole variable domain, filled in from reference TRBV7-7 and TRBJ2-5, reads GAGVSQSPRYKVTKRGQDVTLRCDPISSHATLYWYQQALGQGPEFLTYFNYEAQPDKSGLPSDRFSAERPEGSISTLTIQRTEQRDSAMYRCASSLHTGGETQYFGPGTRLLVL.

This clonotype appeared a few times. V and J are TRBV4-3 and TRBJ2-5; D ambiguous. Germline lookup yields CDR1 LGHNA and CDR2 YSLEER. With 0 bases removed from V and 5 bases from J, the gap between germline ends came to 10 bases. The CDR3 spans 14 residues. Here the CDR3 DNA reads TGCGCCAGCAGCCAAGATATACAGACGGAGACCCAGTACTTC. This codes for CASSQDIQTETQYF.

This clonotype was seen a few times. The chain couples TRBV10-3 to TRBJ2-1; TRBD2 might be the D (5 bases). The V end lost 3 bases, the J end lost 2 bases, and 14 bases lay between the germline ends. The CDR3 consists of 16 residues. Germline CDR1 and CDR2: ENHRY and SYGVKD. CDR3 sequence reads: CAISEMREPTYNEQFF. The CDR3 DNA is TGTGCCATCAGTGAAATGAGGGAGCCCACCTACAATGAGCAGTTCTTC.

This clonotype was counted between two and nine times. CDR3 region: CAIRQDRARSIQYF. The CDR3 DNA reads TGTGCCATCAGACAGGACAGGGCCCGGAGCATTCAGTACTTC. The V gene is TRBV10-3, the J gene TRBJ2-4; TRBD1 matches at 8 bases. This CDR3 has 14 residues. Germline values: CDR1 ENHRY, CDR2 SYGVKD. With 6 bases clipped from V and 9 bases from J, the junction kept 10 bases outside the gene matches.

The chain joins TRBV6-5 to TRBJ2-1; D possibly corresponds to TRBD2 (6 bases). The CDR3 runs to 16 residues. CDR1 is MNHEY and CDR2 is SVGAGI in the germline V gene. V was trimmed by 2 bases and J by 4 bases, leaving 15 bases between them. The CDR3 bases are TGTGCCAGCAGTTACGTGGGGGGACGAGGGTACAATGAGCAGTTCTTC. It codes for CASSYVGGRGYNEQFF.

The chain employs TRBV9 and TRBJ1-5; D unresolved. CDR3 size: 14 residues. CDR1 and CDR2 from the germline V gene are SGDLS and YYNGEE. V dropped 0 bases and J dropped 5 bases, with 9 bases sitting between them. CDR3 amino acids: CASSVGPRDQPQHF. The CDR3 nucleotides are TGTGCCAGCAGCGTAGGGCCTCGGGATCAGCCCCAGCATTTT.

In its sample, this clonotype was seen a few times. This chain joins TRBV7-9 and TRBJ2-2; 8 bases align to TRBD1. V gave up 5 bases and J gave up 6 bases; unmatched junction bases: 5. The germline gives CDR1 SEHNR, CDR2 FQNEAQ (reference sequence). The CDR3 loop spans 14 amino acids. The CDR3 bases are TGTGCCAGCAGCCAAGACAGGGGTCCCGGGGAGCTGTTTTTT. It is translated as CASSQDRGPGELFF.

Comment on this clonotype: Possible read error: a much larger clone is one base away. The gene calls are TRBV12-3 or TRBV12-4 and TRBJ1-2, with unresolved D. CDR3 length equals 12 residues. The V gene lost 5 bases and the J gene lost 4 bases, with 8 bases spanning the gap. In DNA form, the CDR3 reads TGTGCCAGCAGTGAAGGGTTCTATGGCTACACCTTC. This encodes CASSEGFYGYTF.

The chain combines TRBV20-1 with TRBJ2-2; TRBD2 aligns across 8 bases. Germline CDR1 reads DFQATT; CDR2 reads SNEGSKA (reference sequence). CDR3 length: 16 residues. The V gene end was trimmed by 1 base and the J gene end by 6 bases; junction bases not matched to a gene: 10. CDR3 DNA: TGCAGTGCTAGAGTGTTTAGCGGGAAATCTGCCGGGGAGCTGTTTTTT. Amino acid sequence: CSARVFSGKSAGELFF.

A few counts support this clonotype. The chain has TRBV5-1 and TRBJ2-5; tentatively, D is TRBD1 (6 bases). Trimming took off 0 bases at V and 1 base at J, with 10 bases between the two ends. Germline V gene sequence: CDR1 SGHRS, CDR2 YFSETQ. The CDR3 sequence is 15 residues long. The CDR3 DNA is TGCGCCAGCAGCTTGGGAGGCAGGGGCCAAGAGACCCAGTACTTC. As protein: CASSLGGRGQETQYF.

This clonotype was detected only a few times. V and J are TRBV5-4 and TRBJ2-7; D call uncertain. V lost 0 bases to trimming and J lost 0 bases, with 7 bases between them. The CDR3 has 14 residues. CDR1 and CDR2 (germline): SGHNT, YYREEE (reference sequence). The CDR3 sequence is CASSLGADSYEQYF. The CDR3 nucleotides are TGTGCCAGCAGCTTGGGGGCGGACTCCTACGAGCAGTACTTC.